The clone carrying this T cell receptor beta chain was seen repeatedly, ten times or more. As yet, its antigen is unknown. Exclusion of patients followed from uncontrolled infection, other autoimmune disease, pregnancy or lactation. Researchers took RNA transcripts and amplified the TCR beta CDR3 regions from them. The TCR CDR3 was amplified in a first-round RT-PCR using the HTBI primer set. From the multiplex PCR reads, TCRdb called clonotypes with MiXCR, one entry per CDR3 protein. The sample includes about 370,000 distinct CDR3 sequences, around 15% of them seen just once. The entry originates in a study of T cells in Graves' hyperthyroidism and ophthalmopathy. Study-level results: With a median lead of 6.5 months before onset, the model predicted ophthalmopathy. Researchers found most expanded thyroid clonotypes above 0.001 in blood as well.

The CDR3 consists of 15 residues. Germline CDR1 KGHSH, CDR2 LQKENI. V lost 3 bases to trimming and J lost 0 bases; unmatched junction nucleotides: 3. The rearrangement uses TRBV18 and TRBJ2-7, with 9 nucleotides matching TRBD2. Sequences were obtained from blood. This receptor was identified in a woman aged 55-75 years with Graves' ophthalmopathy. In DNA form, the CDR3 reads TGTGCCAGCTCACCCGATAGCGGGAGCTCCTACGAGCAGTACTTC. Residues: CASSPDSGSSYEQYF.